These T cell receptor beta chains were read from a single sample in a study of long-term antiretroviral therapy in people with HIV. TCRdb keeps only in-frame clones here, not all; method: immunoSEQ multiplex PCR. The sample has about 20,000 clones, approximately 90% seen once. The sample in question was unsorted PBMCs, obtained about 4.1 years before starting antiretroviral therapy. These receptors came from a woman aged 30 to 39 with HIV. CDR3s include the opening cysteine and the closing phenylalanine or tryptophan. Size tells how often a clone was seen (once, few, many) or the class of an expanded clone, and some rows leave it out.

cdr3_aa clone_size v_call
CASNQEGNQPQHF . TRBV2
CASSSQGTNYGYTF . TRBV18
CASSLSNEQFF . TRBV27
CASSTGGSYNEQFF few TRBV19
CASSPKQVDTEAFF once TRBV18
CASSPRGDTQYF . TRBV7-9
CASRPDRRSYEQYF . TRBV5-6
CASQTGATDTQYF . TRBV27
CASSPSQGNTEAFF . TRBV18
CASSLGQGLQETQYF once TRBV13
CASSMTGPQTNEKLFF . TRBV18
CASSLVRANTEAFF . TRBV5-4